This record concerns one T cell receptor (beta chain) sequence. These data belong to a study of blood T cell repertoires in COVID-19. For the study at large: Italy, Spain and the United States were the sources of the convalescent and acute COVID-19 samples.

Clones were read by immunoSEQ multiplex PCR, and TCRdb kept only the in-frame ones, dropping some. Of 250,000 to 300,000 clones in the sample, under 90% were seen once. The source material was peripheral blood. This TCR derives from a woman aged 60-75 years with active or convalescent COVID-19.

In nucleotides, the CDR3 is TGTGCCAGTAGTTCCTCAGCGGCCGAGGGCGATGAGCAGTTCTTC. It yields the protein CASSSSAAEGDEQFF. The rearrangement uses TRBV19 and TRBJ2-1; TRBD2 might be the D (5 bases). Germline lookup yields CDR1 LNHDA and CDR2 SQIVND (reference sequence). The CDR3 length is 15 residues. Trimming removed 5 bases at V and 8 bases at J, with 19 bases between. Together with reference TRBV19 and TRBJ2-1, the CDR3 gives the full variable domain: DGGITQSPKYLFRKEGQNVTLSCEQNLNHDAMYWYRQDPGQGLRLIYYSQIVNDFQKGDIAEGYSVSREKKESFPLTVTSAQKNPTAFYLCASSSSAAEGDEQFFGPGTRLTVL.